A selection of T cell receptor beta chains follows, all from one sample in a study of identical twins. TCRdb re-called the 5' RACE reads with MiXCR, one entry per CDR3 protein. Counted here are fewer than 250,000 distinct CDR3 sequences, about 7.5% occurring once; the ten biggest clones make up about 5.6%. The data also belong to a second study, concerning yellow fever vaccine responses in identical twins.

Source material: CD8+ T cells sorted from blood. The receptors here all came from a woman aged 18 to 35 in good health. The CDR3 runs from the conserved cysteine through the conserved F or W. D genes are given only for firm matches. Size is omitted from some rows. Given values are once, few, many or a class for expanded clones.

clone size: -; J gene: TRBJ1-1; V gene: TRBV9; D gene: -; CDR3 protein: CASSPPRASNTEAFF; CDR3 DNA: TGTGCCAGCAGCCCCCCCCGGGCCTCGAACACTGAAGCTTTCTTT
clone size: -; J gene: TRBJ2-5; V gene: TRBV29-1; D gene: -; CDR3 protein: CSVEGRGSENGETQYF; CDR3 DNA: TGCAGCGTTGAAGGACGGGGGAGCGAGAACGGAGAGACCCAGTACTTC
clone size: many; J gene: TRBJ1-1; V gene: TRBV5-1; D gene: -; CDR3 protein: CASGEVLSTEAFF; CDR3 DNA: TGCGCCAGCGGCGAGGTTTTGAGCACTGAAGCTTTCTTT
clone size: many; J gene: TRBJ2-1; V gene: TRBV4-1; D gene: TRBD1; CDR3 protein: CASSQVGTGGNEQFF; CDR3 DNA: TGCGCCAGCAGCCAAGTTGGGACAGGGGGCAATGAGCAGTTCTTC
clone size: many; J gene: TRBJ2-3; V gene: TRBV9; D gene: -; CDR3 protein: CASSSGVASGDTQYF; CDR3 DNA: TGTGCCAGCAGCTCCGGGGTAGCGTCGGGGGATACGCAGTATTTT
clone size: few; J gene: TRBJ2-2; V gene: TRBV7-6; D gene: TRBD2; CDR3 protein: CASSLVPYTSEANTGELFF; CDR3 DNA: TGTGCCAGCAGCTTAGTTCCCTACACTAGCGAAGCCAACACCGGGGAGCTGTTTTTT
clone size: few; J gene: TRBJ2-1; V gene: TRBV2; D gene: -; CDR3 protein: CASREQGYEQFF; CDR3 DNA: TGTGCCAGCAGAGAACAGGGCTATGAGCAGTTCTTC
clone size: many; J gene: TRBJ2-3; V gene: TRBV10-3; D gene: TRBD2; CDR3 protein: CAISDAASGGAGDTQYF; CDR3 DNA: TGTGCCATCAGTGACGCGGCGAGCGGGGGGGCCGGAGATACGCAGTATTTT
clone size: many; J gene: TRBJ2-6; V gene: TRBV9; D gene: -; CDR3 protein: CASSPRTGANVLTF; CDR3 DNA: TGTGCCAGCAGCCCTCGAACTGGGGCCAACGTCCTGACTTTC
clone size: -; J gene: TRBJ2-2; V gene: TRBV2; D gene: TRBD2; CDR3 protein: CASRAGGPTGELFF; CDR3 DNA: TGTGCCAGCAGAGCGGGAGGGCCGACCGGGGAGCTGTTTTTT
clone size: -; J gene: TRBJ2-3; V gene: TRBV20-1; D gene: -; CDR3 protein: CSARGTGSGTDTQYF; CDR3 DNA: TGCAGTGCTAGAGGAACAGGGTCGGGCACAGATACGCAGTATTTT
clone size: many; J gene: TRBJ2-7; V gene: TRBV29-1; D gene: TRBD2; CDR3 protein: CSVGPGLAGGREQYF; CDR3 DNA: TGCAGCGTTGGCCCTGGACTAGCGGGAGGACGGGAGCAGTACTTC
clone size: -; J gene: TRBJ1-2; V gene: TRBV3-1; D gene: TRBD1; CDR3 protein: CASRAFGQGDYGYTF; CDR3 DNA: TGTGCCAGCAGGGCCTTCGGACAGGGTGACTATGGCTACACCTTC
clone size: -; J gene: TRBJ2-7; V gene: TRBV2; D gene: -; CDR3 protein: CASSGGEISYEQYF; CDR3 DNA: TGTGCCAGCAGTGGGGGGGAAATCTCCTACGAGCAGTACTTC
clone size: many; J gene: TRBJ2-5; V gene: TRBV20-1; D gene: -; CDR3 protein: CSARTMGQETQYF; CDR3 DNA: TGCAGTGCTAGAACGATGGGGCAAGAGACCCAGTACTTC
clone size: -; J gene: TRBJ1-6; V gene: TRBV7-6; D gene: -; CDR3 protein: CASSLGHKGTYNSPLHF; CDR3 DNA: TGTGCCAGCAGCTTAGGGCACAAGGGGACATATAATTCACCCCTCCACTTT
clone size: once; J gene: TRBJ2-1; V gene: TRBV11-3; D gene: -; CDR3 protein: CASSSGDYNEQFF; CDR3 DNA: TGTGCCAGCAGCTCCGGTGACTACAATGAGCAGTTCTTC
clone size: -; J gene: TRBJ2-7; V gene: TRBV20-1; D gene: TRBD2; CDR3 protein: CSARDPVAGGPNFAYEQYF; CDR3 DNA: TGCAGTGCTAGAGATCCCGTAGCGGGAGGGCCAAACTTCGCCTACGAGCAGTACTTC
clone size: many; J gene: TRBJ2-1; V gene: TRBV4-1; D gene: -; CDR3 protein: CASSLVGAGEQFF; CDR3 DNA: TGCGCCAGCAGCCTAGTGGGGGCTGGTGAGCAGTTCTTC
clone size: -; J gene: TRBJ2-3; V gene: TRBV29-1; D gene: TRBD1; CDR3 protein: CSAEGQRSTDTQYF; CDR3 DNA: TGCAGCGCTGAGGGACAGCGTAGCACAGATACGCAGTATTTT